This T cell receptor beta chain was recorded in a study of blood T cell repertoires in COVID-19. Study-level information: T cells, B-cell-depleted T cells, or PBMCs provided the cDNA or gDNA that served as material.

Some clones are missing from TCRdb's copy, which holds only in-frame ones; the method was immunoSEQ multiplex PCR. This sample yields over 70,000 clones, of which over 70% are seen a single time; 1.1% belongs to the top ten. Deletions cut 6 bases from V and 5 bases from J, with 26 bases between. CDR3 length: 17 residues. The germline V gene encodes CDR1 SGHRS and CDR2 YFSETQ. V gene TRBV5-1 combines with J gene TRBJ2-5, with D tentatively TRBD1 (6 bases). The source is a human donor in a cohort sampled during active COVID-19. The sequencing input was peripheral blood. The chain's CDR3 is CASTLGPIGQSMETQYF. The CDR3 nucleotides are TGCGCCAGCACCTTAGGCCCTATCGGACAGTCCATGGAGACCCAGTACTTC. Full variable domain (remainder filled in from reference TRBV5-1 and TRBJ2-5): KAGVTQTPRYLIKTRGQQVTLSCSPISGHRSVSWYQQTPGQGLQFLFEYFSETQRNKGNFPGRFSGRQFSNSRSEMNVSTLELGDSALYLCASTLGPIGQSMETQYFGPGTRLLVL.